Listed below are T cell receptor beta chains from one sample, sequenced in a study of T-cell reconstitution after alpha-beta-depleted transplantation in children. TCRdb used MiXCR to reprocess the PCR reads, holding one entry per CDR3 protein. The sample has around 200,000 distinct CDR3 sequences; 11% are singletons. The sample in question was PBMCs, obtained before TCRalphabeta/CD19-depleted stem cell transplant. The receptors were sampled from a child younger than two with acute myeloid leukemia, due to receive a stem cell transplant. Both conserved end residues are part of each CDR3. Fields, in order: V gene, clone size, J gene, D gene, CDR3 DNA, CDR3 protein. A D gene is named only where the DNA matches it firmly. The listing skips clone size in some rows; elsewhere it reads once, few, many or a size class.

>TRBV18|many|TRBJ1-1|TRBD1
TGTGCCAGCTCACTTGGGACAGGGTCGAACACTGAAGCTTTCTTT
CASSLGTGSNTEAFF
>TRBV14|few|TRBJ2-3|-
TGTGCCAGCAGCCCCCTTCGGGCTAGCACAGATACGCAGTATTTT
CASSPLRASTDTQYF
>TRBV12-3/TRBV12-4|many|TRBJ1-1|-
TGTGCCAGCAGTTTCCCGGGACGGCGGAACACTGAAGCTTTCTTT
CASSFPGRRNTEAFF
>TRBV5-1|many|TRBJ2-5|-
TGCGCCAGCAGCTTGGGTACCTCCGGGGAGACCCAGTACTTC
CASSLGTSGETQYF
>TRBV5-1|many|TRBJ2-7|-
TGCGCCAGCAGTGGTGGGTCCTACGAGCAGTACTTC
CASSGGSYEQYF
>TRBV5-1|-|TRBJ2-1|-
TGCGCCAGCAGCGGGTGGGGGTCCCCCTACAATGAGCAGTTCTTC
CASSGWGSPYNEQFF
>TRBV5-1|many|TRBJ1-1|-
TGCGCCAGCAGCTTCCTCCGGACCGGGAACACTGAAGCTTTCTTT
CASSFLRTGNTEAFF
>TRBV20-1|many|TRBJ1-5|-
TGCAGTGCTAGAGCCGCAGGTCTAAGGCAGCCCCAGCATTTT
CSARAAGLRQPQHF
>TRBV28|many|TRBJ2-7|TRBD2
TGTGCCAGCGCGGGGGTAAAGGGCTACGAGCAGTACTTC
CASAGVKGYEQYF
>TRBV5-1|many|TRBJ1-2|-
TGCGCCAGCAGAACGGAGAACTATGGCTACACCTTC
CASRTENYGYTF
>TRBV28|many|TRBJ1-2|TRBD1
TGTGCCAGCAGTCTCGGACAGGGGAGAACCTATGGCTACACCTTC
CASSLGQGRTYGYTF
>TRBV4-3|many|TRBJ1-5|-
TGCGCCAGCAGCCAAGGGCTCGATCAGCCCCAGCATTTT
CASSQGLDQPQHF
>TRBV13|many|TRBJ1-1|-
TGTGCCAGCAGCTTCCGGAATGAAGCTTTCTTT
CASSFRNEAFF
>TRBV5-1|many|TRBJ2-1|-
TGCGCCAGCAGCTTGGGAGACGGAGCCTACAATGAGCAGTTCTTC
CASSLGDGAYNEQFF
>TRBV7-2|many|TRBJ2-1|-
TGTGCCAGCAGCTTAGGCTTACGGGACCACAATGAGCAGTTCTTC
CASSLGLRDHNEQFF
>TRBV12-3/TRBV12-4|few|TRBJ1-4|TRBD1
TGTGCCAGCAGGGGCAAGACAGGGAATCGAGAAAAACTGTTTTTT
CASRGKTGNREKLFF
>TRBV7-2|many|TRBJ1-6|-
TGTGCCAGCAGCAAGATGGGCGATTCACCCCTCCACTTT
CASSKMGDSPLHF
>TRBV18|many|TRBJ2-1|-
TGTGCCAGCTCACCGAGGCAGGGGTCCTACAATGAGCAGTTCTTC
CASSPRQGSYNEQFF
>TRBV24-1|-|TRBJ2-2|-
TGTGCCCTCAGTGGTTCACTGAACACCAGGGAGCTGTTTTTT
CALSGSLNTRELFF
>TRBV20-1|many|TRBJ2-4|-
TGCAGTGCTAGAGATACACTTGGCAAAAACATTCAGTACTTC
CSARDTLGKNIQYF